This TCR delta chain was found in a study of γδ T cells in repeated Plasmodium falciparum infection. Gammadelta T cells were flow-sorted from PBMC into Vgamma9/Vdelta2+ and Vdelta2-negative populations for bulk analysis. The V end was cut by 3 bases, the J end by 3 bases, with 19 bases between. The V gene's germline CDR1 is GEAIGNYY and CDR2 EKD. CDR3 length: 16 residues. TCRdb called clones anew from the multiplex PCR reads with CATT. The table shows 90,000 or so delta-chain clones, with roughly 0.9% occurring only once. Concerning this clone itself: With only one base between it and a far larger clone, this is likely a read error. Different DNA sequences within this sample yield the same CDR3.

The source is a pool of human donors (malaria-infected and uninfected, not separated). Sequences were obtained from gamma-delta T cells from blood. The chain uses TRDV2 and TRDJ1; D remains unclear. TCRdb does not report a J gene; here it was assigned by matching the DNA to germline references. This chain's CDR3 is CACDQCRPSKPDKLIF. The CDR3, as DNA: TGTGCCTGTGACCAATGCCGCCCCTCCAAACCCGATAAACTCATCTTT.